The 3 T cell receptor beta chains listed next were all sequenced from one sample in a study of beta chain bispecific antibodies for T cell cancers. Whole-study results and caveats: Normal T cells contributed less of the targeted TRBV signal than the leukemia cells did.

T cells were expanded from blood mononuclear cells for about 3 days with anti-CD3 OKT3 or CD3/CD28 beads. Each CDR3 protein is one row after TCRdb ran MiXCR on the 5' RACE reads. The sample contains 7,500 to 9,500 distinct CDR3 sequences, about 2% of which appear only once. No antigen is known for these receptors. The sequencing here drew on T cells from a healthy donor cultured with Jurkat leukemia cells, taken from a culture containing an anti-CD19 bispecific antibody. The receptors were sampled from a human donor in good health. Some clones in this sample may be carry-over from other donors' samples.

This clonotype was recorded many times. The chain recombines TRBV4-1 with TRBJ2-6; a weak D match, TRBD2 (5 bases). Per germline, CDR1 MGHRA and CDR2 YSYEKL. V was trimmed by 1 base and J by 4 bases, leaving 5 bases between them. The CDR3 is made up of 14 amino acids. The CDR3 loop reads CASSQVAGANVLTF. CDR3 DNA sequence: TGCGCCAGCAGCCAAGTAGCGGGGGCCAACGTCCTGACTTTC.

This clonotype appeared many times. The chain couples TRBV2 to TRBJ2-7; 7 nucleotides agree with TRBD2. V gave up 6 bases and J gave up 7 bases; unmatched junction bases: 15. Germline-derived CDR1 and CDR2 are SNHLY and FYNNEI. The CDR3 is 15 residues long. The CDR3 coding sequence is TGTGCCAGCAGGCCGGGGAGGGGATCTCTCGGAGAGCAGTACTTC. Translation gives CASRPGRGSLGEQYF.

This clonotype was detected ten times or more. The chain carries TRBV3-1 and TRBJ2-2; D tentatively reads TRBD1 or TRBD2 (5 bases each). From germline, CDR1 is LGHDT and CDR2 YNNKEL (reference sequence). CDR3 length: 15 residues. Trimming removed 0 bases at V and 4 bases at J, with 9 bases between. The CDR3 nucleotides read TGTGCCAGCAGCCAAGATCCAGGGAGCACCGGGGAGCTGTTTTTT. Its translation is CASSQDPGSTGELFF.